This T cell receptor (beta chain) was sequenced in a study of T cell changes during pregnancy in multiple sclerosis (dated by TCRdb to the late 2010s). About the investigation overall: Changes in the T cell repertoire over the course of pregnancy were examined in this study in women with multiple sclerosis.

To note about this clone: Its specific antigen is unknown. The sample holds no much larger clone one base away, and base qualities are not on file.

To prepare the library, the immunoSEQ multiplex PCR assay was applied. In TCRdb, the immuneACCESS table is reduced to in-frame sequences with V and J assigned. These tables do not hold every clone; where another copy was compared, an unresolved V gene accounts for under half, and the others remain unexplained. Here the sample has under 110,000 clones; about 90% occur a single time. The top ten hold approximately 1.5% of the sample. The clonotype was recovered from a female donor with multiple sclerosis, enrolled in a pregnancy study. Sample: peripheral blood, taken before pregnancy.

CDR3 region: CASSPLAGDGTDTQYF. The DNA reads TGTGCCAGCTCACCCCTAGCGGGAGACGGCACAGATACGCAGTATTTT. The sequence joins TRBV18 to TRBJ2-3; 10 junctional bases match TRBD2. CDR1 is given as KGHSH and CDR2 as LQKENI, both from the germline V gene. Compared with germline, V lacks 3 bases and J lacks 1 base; bases without a gene match: 4. Reading from cysteine to phenylalanine, the CDR3 counts 16 amino acids. Of all the DNA, just the CDR3 is kept, 48 bases in frame from base 1.